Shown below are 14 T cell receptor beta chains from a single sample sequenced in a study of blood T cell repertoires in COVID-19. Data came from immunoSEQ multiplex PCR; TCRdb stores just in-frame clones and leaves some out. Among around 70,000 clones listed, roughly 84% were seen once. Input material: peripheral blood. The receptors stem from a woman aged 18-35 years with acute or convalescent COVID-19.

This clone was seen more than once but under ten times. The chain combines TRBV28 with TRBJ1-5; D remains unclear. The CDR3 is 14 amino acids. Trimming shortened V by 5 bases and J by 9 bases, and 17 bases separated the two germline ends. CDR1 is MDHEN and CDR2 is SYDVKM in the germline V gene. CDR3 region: CASSPTPLRGPQHF. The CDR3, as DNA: TGTGCCAGCAGTCCAACCCCCCTGCGAGGGCCCCAGCATTTT.

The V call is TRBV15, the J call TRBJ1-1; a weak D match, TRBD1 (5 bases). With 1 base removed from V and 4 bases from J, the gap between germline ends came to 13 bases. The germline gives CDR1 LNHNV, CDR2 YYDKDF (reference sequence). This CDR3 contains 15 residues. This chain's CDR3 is CATSRAAMGGTEAFF. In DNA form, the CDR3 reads TGTGCCACCAGCAGAGCTGCAATGGGGGGCACTGAAGCTTTCTTT.

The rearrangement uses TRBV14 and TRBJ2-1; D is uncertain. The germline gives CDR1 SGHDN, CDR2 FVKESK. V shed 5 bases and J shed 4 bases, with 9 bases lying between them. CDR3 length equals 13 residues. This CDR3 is CASSSSGYNEQFF. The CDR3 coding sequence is TGTGCCAGCAGCTCGTCGGGTTACAATGAGCAGTTCTTC. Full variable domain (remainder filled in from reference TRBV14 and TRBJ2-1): EAGVTQFPSHSVIEKGQTVTLRCDPISGHDNLYWYRRVMGKEIKFLLHFVKESKQDESGMPNNRFLAERTGGTYSTLKVQPAELEDSGVYFCASSSSGYNEQFFGPGTRLTVL.

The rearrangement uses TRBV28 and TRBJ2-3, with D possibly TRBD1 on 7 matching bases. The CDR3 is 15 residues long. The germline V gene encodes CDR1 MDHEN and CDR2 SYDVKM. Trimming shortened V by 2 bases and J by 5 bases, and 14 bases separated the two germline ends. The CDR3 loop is CASSLVRQGGDTQYF. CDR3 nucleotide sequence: TGTGCCAGCAGTTTAGTCCGTCAGGGGGGAGATACGCAGTATTTT.

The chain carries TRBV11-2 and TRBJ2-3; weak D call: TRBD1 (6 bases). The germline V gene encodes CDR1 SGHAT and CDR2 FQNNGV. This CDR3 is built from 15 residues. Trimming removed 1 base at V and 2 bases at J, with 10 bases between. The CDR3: CASSLVGQDTDTQYF. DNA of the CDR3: TGTGCCAGCAGCTTAGTGGGACAAGACACAGATACGCAGTATTTT.

The CDR3 here is CASSSTGSSNSPLHF. For the CDR3, the DNA is TGTGCCAGCAGTTCGACAGGGTCGTCGAATTCACCCCTCCACTTT. The chain is built from TRBV6-5 and TRBJ1-6, with 7 bases identical to TRBD1. The V gene end was trimmed by 4 bases and the J gene end by 7 bases; junction bases not matched to a gene: 7. This CDR3 spans 15 amino acids. Per the germline V gene, CDR1 is MNHEY and CDR2 is SVGAGI.

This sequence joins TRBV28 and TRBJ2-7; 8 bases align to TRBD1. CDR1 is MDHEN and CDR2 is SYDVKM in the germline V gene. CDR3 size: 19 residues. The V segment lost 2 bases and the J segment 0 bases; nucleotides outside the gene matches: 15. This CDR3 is CASSLEGVWQGASSYEQYF. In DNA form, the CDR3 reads TGTGCCAGCAGTTTAGAAGGAGTATGGCAGGGGGCATCCTCCTACGAGCAGTACTTC.

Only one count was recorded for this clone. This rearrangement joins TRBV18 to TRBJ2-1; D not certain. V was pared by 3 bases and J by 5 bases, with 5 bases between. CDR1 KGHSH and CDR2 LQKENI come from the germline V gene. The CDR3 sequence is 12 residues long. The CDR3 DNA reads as TGTGCCAGCTCACCGGCAAACAATGAGCAGTTCTTC. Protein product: CASSPANNEQFF. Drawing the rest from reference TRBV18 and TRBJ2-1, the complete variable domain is NAGVMQNPRHLVRRRGQEARLRCSPMKGHSHVYWYRQLPEEGLKFMVYLQKENIIDESGMPKERFSAEFPKEGPSILRIQQVVRGDSAAYFCASSPANNEQFFGPGTRLTVL.

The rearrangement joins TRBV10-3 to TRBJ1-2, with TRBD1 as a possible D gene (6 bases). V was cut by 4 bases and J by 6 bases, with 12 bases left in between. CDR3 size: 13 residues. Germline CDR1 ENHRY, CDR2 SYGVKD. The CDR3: CAISGRTADGYTF. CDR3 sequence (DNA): TGTGCCATCAGTGGCCGGACAGCTGATGGCTACACCTTC.

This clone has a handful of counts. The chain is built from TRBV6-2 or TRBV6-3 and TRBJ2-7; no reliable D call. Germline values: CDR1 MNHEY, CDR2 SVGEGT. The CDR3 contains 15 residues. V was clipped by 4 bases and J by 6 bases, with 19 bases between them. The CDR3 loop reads CASSSPYASSGEQYF. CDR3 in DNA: TGTGCCAGCAGTTCACCCTACGCTTCCTCGGGCGAGCAGTACTTC.

CDR3 amino acids: CAIRFLRGPSYNEQFF. The CDR3 nucleotides read TGTGCCATCAGATTTCTTCGAGGTCCCTCCTACAATGAGCAGTTCTTC. The V call is TRBV27, the J call TRBJ2-1; D not certain. The V and J ends lost 10 bases and 0 bases respectively, with 19 bases between them. Per the germline V gene, CDR1 is MNHEY and CDR2 is SMNVEV (reference sequence). CDR3 length: 16 residues.

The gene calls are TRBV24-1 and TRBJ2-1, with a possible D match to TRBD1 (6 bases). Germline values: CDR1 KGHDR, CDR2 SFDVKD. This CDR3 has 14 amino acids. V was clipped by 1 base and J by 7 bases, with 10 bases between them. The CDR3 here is CATSDFTGFNEQFF. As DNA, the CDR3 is TGTGCCACCAGTGATTTCACAGGGTTTAATGAGCAGTTCTTC.

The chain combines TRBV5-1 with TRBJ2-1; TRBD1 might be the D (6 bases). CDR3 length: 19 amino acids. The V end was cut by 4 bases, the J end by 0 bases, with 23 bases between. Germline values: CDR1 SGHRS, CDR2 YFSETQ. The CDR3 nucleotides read TGCGCCAGCAGCAACCCAACTACGCAGGGGTTAAGCTCCTACAATGAGCAGTTCTTC. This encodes CASSNPTTQGLSSYNEQFF.

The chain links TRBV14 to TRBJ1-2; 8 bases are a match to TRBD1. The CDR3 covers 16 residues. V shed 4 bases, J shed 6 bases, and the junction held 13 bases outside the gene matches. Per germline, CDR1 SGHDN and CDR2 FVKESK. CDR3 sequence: CASSPNGRDRFDGYTF. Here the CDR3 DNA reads TGTGCCAGCAGCCCCAACGGACGGGACAGGTTTGATGGCTACACCTTC.